Included here is one T cell receptor (beta chain) sequence, with context. The sample belongs to a study of blood T cell repertoires in COVID-19. This CDR3 is built from 14 residues. The V end was cut by 4 bases, the J end by 3 bases, with 12 bases between. Looked up from germline, CDR1 is SNHLY and CDR2 is FYNNEI. Produced via immunoSEQ multiplex PCR; TCRdb's table is partial and in-frame only. The sample consists of hundreds of thousands of clones, about 88% of them appearing once. Material for sequencing was peripheral blood. The chain uses TRBV2 and TRBJ1-2; the D gene is possibly TRBD1 (5 bases). The TCR was taken from a woman aged 60-75 years with COVID-19, enrolled during active disease. CDR3 nucleotides: TGTGCCAGCAGTGTGGAGGGGTCCTACTATGGCTACACCTTC. Its translation is CASSVEGSYYGYTF. Full variable domain (rest looked up from reference TRBV2 and TRBJ1-2): EPEVTQTPSHQVTQMGQEVILRCVPISNHLYFYWYRQILGQKVEFLVSFYNNEISEKSEIFDDQFSVERPDGSNFTLKIRSTKLEDSAMYFCASSVEGSYYGYTFGSGTRLTVV.